This T cell receptor (beta chain) derives from a study of blood T cells in healthy people across ages. This clonotype turned up a few times. Its specificity is not known. V dropped 3 bases and J dropped 7 bases, with 16 bases sitting between them. Germline V gives CDR1 DFQATT, CDR2 SNEGSKA (reference sequence). This CDR3 spans 14 amino acids. Overall study results and limits: The unsorted PBMCs prevented any conclusive comparison of naive versus antigen-experienced cells.

A sample-barcoded 5' primer and a J-beta primer mix were used in a second PCR of roughly 7 to 11 cycles. TCRdb recomputed calls from the 5' RACE reads with MiXCR, one row per CDR3 protein. Here the sample spans 1.5 million to 2 million distinct CDR3 sequences, roughly 32% being singletons. The gene calls are TRBV20-1 and TRBJ2-1; possible D gene TRBD1, 5 bases. This clonotype was obtained from a woman in her twenties or thirties in good health. Sequenced input: blood. The CDR3 sequence: CSASPQGLVNEQFF. The CDR3 nucleotides read TGCAGTGCTAGTCCGCAGGGCCTAGTTAATGAGCAGTTCTTC.